This is a list of T cell receptor beta chains from one sample in a study of cytomegalovirus exposure and HLA in healthy donors. Sequencing used immunoSEQ multiplex PCR; TCRdb keeps in-frame clones, though not all of them. The data contain about 110,000 clones, approximately 85% of them singletons. The sequencing input was PBMCs. Receptors were obtained from a woman aged 18-29 years in good health and CMV-seronegative. Each CDR3 is given with its conserved first and last residue. D genes are given only for firm matches. Clone size appears in some rows only: once, few, many, or a class for an expanded clone.

CDR3 protein	CDR3 DNA	J gene	D gene	clone size	V gene
CASSQGLETQYF	TGCGCCAGCAGCCAAGGGCTAGAGACCCAGTACTTC	TRBJ2-5	NA	NA	TRBV4-1
CASSPGTGEGGETQYF	TGTGCCAGCAGCCCGGGGACAGGGGAAGGGGGAGAGACCCAGTACTTC	TRBJ2-5	TRBD1	once	TRBV7-6
CASSQTGGEKETQYF	TGTGCCAGCAGCCAGACAGGGGGGGAAAAAGAGACCCAGTACTTC	TRBJ2-5	TRBD1	once	TRBV6-4
CASSFGTGTDTQYF	TGTGCCAGCAGCTTTGGAACAGGCACAGATACGCAGTATTTT	TRBJ2-3	NA	NA	TRBV7-6
CASSAGTLGTEAFF	TGTGCCAGCAGCGCCGGGACATTGGGGACTGAAGCTTTCTTT	TRBJ1-1	NA	NA	TRBV7-9
CASSVGGHTEAFF	TGTGCCAGCAGCGTAGGAGGCCACACTGAAGCTTTCTTT	TRBJ1-1	NA	NA	TRBV9
CASSYGSGGVDNEQFF	TGTGCCAGCAGCTACGGAAGCGGGGGGGTCGACAATGAGCAGTTCTTC	TRBJ2-1	TRBD2	NA	TRBV7-9
CASSQGIEGTEAFF	TGCGCCAGCAGCCAAGGGATAGAGGGCACTGAAGCTTTCTTT	TRBJ1-1	NA	NA	TRBV4-1
CASGLPRQGVQPQHF	TGTGCTAGTGGTTTGCCCCGACAGGGGGTGCAGCCCCAGCATTTT	TRBJ1-5	TRBD1	NA	TRBV12-5
CSVEAQGAGTEAFF	TGCAGCGTTGAAGCGCAGGGGGCCGGCACTGAAGCTTTCTTT	TRBJ1-1	TRBD1	NA	TRBV29-1
CASSLSQGGLYEQYF	TGTGCCAGCAGCTTGTCACAGGGAGGGTTATACGAGCAGTACTTC	TRBJ2-7	NA	NA	TRBV5-4
CASSLGGGNTEAFF	TGTGCCAGCAGCTTAGGCGGCGGGAACACTGAAGCTTTCTTT	TRBJ1-1	NA	NA	TRBV7-9
CASSLGGRNQPQHF	TGTGCCAGCAGCTTGGGAGGGAGGAATCAGCCCCAGCATTTT	TRBJ1-5	NA	few	TRBV5-4
CASSADRGNYGYTF	TGTGCCAGCAGTGCCGACAGGGGAAACTATGGCTACACCTTC	TRBJ1-2	TRBD1	NA	TRBV28
CASSPGWGADSNQPQHF	TGTGCCAGCAGCCCCGGATGGGGAGCAGATAGCAATCAGCCCCAGCATTTT	TRBJ1-5	NA	NA	TRBV7-6
CSVLQGAQDTEAFF	TGCAGCGTCCTCCAGGGGGCGCAGGACACTGAAGCTTTCTTT	TRBJ1-1	TRBD1	NA	TRBV29-1
CASSIADTGANVLTF	TGTGCCAGTAGTATAGCCGACACAGGGGCCAACGTCCTGACTTTC	TRBJ2-6	NA	NA	TRBV19
CASSIQGGRNYGYTF	TGTGCCAGCAGCATTCAGGGAGGACGTAACTATGGCTACACCTTC	TRBJ1-2	NA	few	TRBV4-2
CASSEGLAGEYEQYF	TGTGCCAGCAGCGAGGGACTAGCGGGGGAATACGAGCAGTACTTC	TRBJ2-7	TRBD2	NA	TRBV9
CASTLGDKNTGELFF	TGTGCCAGCACCCTAGGGGACAAGAACACCGGGGAGCTGTTTTTT	TRBJ2-2	NA	NA	TRBV6-1
CAISGGRASDTQYF	TGTGCCATCAGTGGGGGGAGGGCTTCTGATACGCAGTATTTT	TRBJ2-3	TRBD2	NA	TRBV10-3
CASSSRLAGGHTDTQYF	TGTGCCAGCAGTTCCCGACTAGCGGGGGGGCACACAGATACGCAGTATTTT	TRBJ2-3	TRBD2	NA	TRBV28
CASSVAGGDSYEQYF	TGTGCCAGCAGCGTAGCCGGCGGGGACTCCTACGAGCAGTACTTC	TRBJ2-7	NA	NA	TRBV9
CASSLGSFPYEQYF	TGTGCCAGCAGCTTGGGGAGTTTCCCCTACGAGCAGTACTTC	TRBJ2-7	NA	NA	TRBV7-6
CASRTGIGVNQPQHF	TGTGCCAGCAGAACAGGGATTGGGGTTAATCAGCCCCAGCATTTT	TRBJ1-5	NA	once	TRBV6-5
CASRTSGGAADTQYF	TGTGCCAGCAGAACTAGCGGGGGGGCGGCAGATACGCAGTATTTT	TRBJ2-3	TRBD2	NA	TRBV6-1
CASSESQAGGPSNTGELFF	TGCGCCAGCAGTGAGTCCCAAGCGGGGGGGCCTTCGAACACCGGGGAGCTGTTTTTT	TRBJ2-2	TRBD2	NA	TRBV10-1
CASSLSSYNSPLHF	TGTGCCAGCAGCCTCAGCTCCTATAATTCACCCCTCCACTTT	TRBJ1-6	NA	NA	TRBV9
CASSLIGGTQYF	TGTGCCAGTAGTCTCATAGGCGGTACGCAGTATTTT	TRBJ2-3	NA	NA	TRBV19
CASKDRGNYGYTF	TGTGCCAGCAAGGACAGGGGTAACTATGGCTACACCTTC	TRBJ1-2	TRBD1	few	TRBV2
CASSGTSAEQFF	TGTGCCAGCAGCGGAACTAGCGCTGAGCAGTTCTTC	TRBJ2-1	TRBD2	NA	TRBV9
CASSQTGGYGYTF	TGTGCCAGCAGTCAGACAGGGGGCTATGGCTACACCTTC	TRBJ1-2	TRBD1	NA	TRBV6-1
CASSSTSPTGSTEAFF	TGCGCCAGCAGCTCGACGAGTCCGACAGGGAGTACTGAAGCTTTCTTT	TRBJ1-1	TRBD1	NA	TRBV5-1
CASSLQSRGTDTQYF	TGCGCCAGCAGCCTCCAGAGCAGGGGGACAGATACGCAGTATTTT	TRBJ2-3	TRBD1	once	TRBV4-1
CASSIGRGQETQYF	TGTGCCAGTAGTATCGGTCGGGGGCAAGAGACCCAGTACTTC	TRBJ2-5	NA	NA	TRBV19